Presented here are 2 T cell receptor beta chains from one specimen sequenced in a study of T cells in Graves' hyperthyroidism and ophthalmopathy. Amplification yielded TCR beta CDR3 regions, with RNA transcripts as the source. Using the HTBI primer set, a first-round RT-PCR was run on the TCR CDR3. One entry per CDR3 protein, called by TCRdb with MiXCR from the multiplex PCR reads. The repertoire has 480,000 or so distinct CDR3 sequences, about 15% of them found once; the top ten carry around 17%. The sample taken for sequencing was blood. The source of these receptors is a woman younger than 30 with Graves' hyperthyroidism.

The V and J genes are TRBV20-1 and TRBJ2-1, with D maybe TRBD2 (5 bases). CDR1 and CDR2 from the germline V gene are DFQATT and SNEGSKA (reference sequence). Trimming removed 6 bases from V and 2 bases from J, with 14 bases in between. The CDR3 covers 14 residues. The CDR3 nucleotides read TGCAGTGCGGAAACTAGATCCCCCTACAATGAGCAGTTCTTC. Protein sequence: CSAETRSPYNEQFF.

The table lists this clonotype with many counts. J is TRBJ2-5 and V is TRBV12-3 or TRBV12-4; D ambiguous. V was shortened by 4 bases and J by 5 bases, with 8 bases between the two germline ends. The CDR3 contains 12 residues. Here the CDR3 DNA reads TGTGCCAGCAGTTCCCAAGTGGAGACCCAGTACTTC. The encoded protein is CASSSQVETQYF.